This is a list of T cell receptor beta chains from one sample in a study of blood T cell repertoires in COVID-19. Here immunoSEQ multiplex PCR was the method, and the copy in TCRdb shows in-frame clones only, minus some. The sample consists of about 220,000 clones, under 90% of them appearing once. The specimen was peripheral blood. Every receptor here comes from a woman aged 55 to 70 who had recovered from COVID-19. Both conserved end residues are part of each CDR3. A D gene is named only where the DNA matches it firmly. Clone size is given for some rows only: seen once, a few or many times, or a class if the clone is expanded.

j_call clone_size d_call v_call cdr3_nt cdr3_aa
TRBJ2-1 - TRBD2 TRBV19 TGTGCCAGTAGTATTGTCGGCGGGAGCTCCTACAATGAGCAGTTCTTC CASSIVGGSSYNEQFF
TRBJ2-2 - TRBD2 TRBV10-2 TGCGCCACGCTACTAGCGGGGGCTAACACCGGGGAGCTGTTTTTT CATLLAGANTGELFF
TRBJ2-7 - - TRBV6-8 TGTGCCAGCAGTTTGGAAGCGGACTACGAGCAGTACTTC CASSLEADYEQYF
TRBJ2-2 - TRBD1 TRBV5-1 TGCGCCAGCAGCTCTGGGACAGGTACGACCGGGGAGCTGTTTTTT CASSSGTGTTGELFF
TRBJ2-1 - TRBD2 TRBV6-5 TGTGCCAGCAGACCCAGGGGTAGCGGGGGGGTTCAGTTCTTC CASRPRGSGGVQFF
TRBJ2-4 - - TRBV7-8 TGTGCCAGCAGCTTGAAGTTCGGGGGCAAAAACATTCAGTACTTC CASSLKFGGKNIQYF
TRBJ1-3 few - TRBV18 TGTGCCAGCTCACCGAACCCCGGGTTCTCTGGAAACACCATATATTTT CASSPNPGFSGNTIYF
TRBJ2-3 - TRBD2 TRBV4-1 TGCGCCAGCAGCCAAGATAGCCTAGCGGGGGCTAGCACAGATACGCAGTATTTT CASSQDSLAGASTDTQYF
TRBJ1-2 - - TRBV2 TGTGCCAGCAGTCCAAAAATCGGCTACACCTTC CASSPKIGYTF
TRBJ1-2 - - TRBV5-5 TGTGCCAGCAGCTTAAGGGACACCTATGGCTACACCTTC CASSLRDTYGYTF
TRBJ2-2 - TRBD1 TRBV24-1 TGTGCCACCAGTGACTCCGGGACAGGGCATGTTCGGAACACCGGGGAGCTGTTTTTT CATSDSGTGHVRNTGELFF
TRBJ1-1 many - TRBV2 TGTGCCACCCACCGAGGATACGGGTATGCTTTCTTT CATHRGYGYAFF
TRBJ2-3 - TRBD2 TRBV10-1 TGCGCCAGCAGTACCGGAAGACTAGCGGGGGCAGATACGCAGTATTTT CASSTGRLAGADTQYF
TRBJ2-3 - TRBD2 TRBV7-3 TGTGCCAGCAGCGCCTCGACTAGCGGACCTGACACAGATACGCAGTATTTT CASSASTSGPDTDTQYF
TRBJ1-5 few - TRBV7-8 TGTGCCAGCAGTCAATCCGGGGCGGGGGCTCGGCAGCCCCAGCATTTT CASSQSGAGARQPQHF
TRBJ2-6 - TRBD1 TRBV9 TGTGCCAGCAGCGGATACAGGGGGCTTGGTGGGGCCAACGTCCTGACTTTC CASSGYRGLGGANVLTF
TRBJ2-3 once TRBD2 TRBV6-1 TGTGCCAGCAGTGAAGCGTGGCGGGGGGTAACAGATACGCAGTATTTT CASSEAWRGVTDTQYF
TRBJ2-3 - - TRBV27 TGTGCCAGCAGTTTATATCCCGGGGAAGAGAGGGATACGCAGTATTTT CASSLYPGEERDTQYF
TRBJ2-1 few TRBD1 TRBV4-1 TGCGCCAGCAGCCTTGCTCCGGGACAGTTGTCCAATGAGCAGTTCTTC CASSLAPGQLSNEQFF
TRBJ2-5 few TRBD2 TRBV11-2 TGTGCCAGCACCCCTACGGGGGGGGAGACCCAGTACTTC CASTPTGGETQYF
TRBJ2-3 - - TRBV3-1/TRBV3-2 TGTGCCAGCAGCGTCTTAGGCACAGATACGCAGTATTTT CASSVLGTDTQYF
TRBJ1-2 - - TRBV11-2 TGTGCCAGCAGCTTAGGGGGCAGGGCAGATGGCTACACCTTC CASSLGGRADGYTF
TRBJ2-7 - TRBD2 TRBV28 TGTGCCAGCAGTGAGGCGGGGGGGAGCTACGAGCAGTACTTC CASSEAGGSYEQYF
TRBJ2-1 once - TRBV29-1 TGCAGCGTCGCCGACACCTACAATGAGCAGTTCTTC CSVADTYNEQFF
TRBJ2-7 few - TRBV14 TGTGCCAGCAGCCAAAGACGGAGCTCCTACGAGCAGTACTTC CASSQRRSSYEQYF
TRBJ2-2 few TRBD1 TRBV2 TGTGCCAGCAAACAGGGGCACACCACCGGGGAGCTGTTTTTT CASKQGHTTGELFF
TRBJ2-1 - - TRBV5-1 TGCGCCAGCACCCGGACTCTGGAGGGAGTGACTGAGCAGTTCTTC CASTRTLEGVTEQFF
TRBJ2-7 - TRBD1 TRBV27 TGTGCCAGCATCTCCGGGACAGGGGGCAGAAACGAGCAGTACTTC CASISGTGGRNEQYF